The T cell receptor beta chain under discussion was sequenced for a study of Ad26.COV2.S vaccination and SARS-CoV-2 variants. Study in general: Each vaccinee took Ad26.COV2.S intramuscularly, once or twice 56 days apart. Whole-study findings and limits: Ad26.COV2.S recipients had broader spike-specific TCRs (P = 0.0014). Estimates derived from TCR breadth and depth analyses may have underestimated total T cell responses.

Remarks on this clone: Its antigen is not known.

TCRdb's copy holds only in-frame clones and misses some; the assay was immunoSEQ multiplex PCR. The sample shows some 520,000 clones, roughly 85% of them seen only once. Treatment noted: about 20 received Ad26.COV2.S at low or high dose, single or two shots; about 5 received placebo; per-sample allocation not given. The investigators took samples on day 63 after the first vaccine or placebo injection. Vaccination used an Ad26 vector expressing Wuhan-strain SARS-CoV-2 spike. V was clipped by 4 bases and J by 3 bases, with 3 bases between them. The CDR3 spans 12 residues. CDR1 and CDR2 (germline): ENHRY, SYGVKD.

This receptor was obtained from a person aged 18-65 years who received the Ad26.COV2.S COVID-19 vaccine or a placebo. Sequenced material: peripheral blood, taken in a trial of Ad26.COV2.S vaccine versus placebo. The chain uses TRBV10-3 and TRBJ2-2; D call uncertain. This CDR3 reads CAISGDTGELFF. CDR3 DNA sequence: TGTGCCATCAGTGGCGACACCGGGGAGCTGTTTTTT.